This note documents a single T cell receptor beta chain sequence. What antigen it recognizes has not been identified. No qualities accompany the bases; no much larger clone lies one base away. V drops 6 bases and J drops 4 bases, leaving 9 bases in between. The CDR3, from cysteine to phenylalanine, totals 12 residues. The CDR3 DNA has 36 bases and is translated from base 1. Reading the germline V gene gives CDR1 SNHLY and CDR2 FYNNEI. TCR beta CDR3 regions were amplified from RNA transcripts for repertoire sequencing. The first round of RT-PCR was done with HTBI primers and the Qiagen OneStep RT-PCR kit, and was followed by a second round of multiplex PCR, then size selection and purification. Sequencing of the libraries was carried out on an Illumina HiSeq2000 in paired-end mode with 100 bp reads. In the original analysis: Reads were processed with SOAPnuke, discarding reads with adapters, uncalled bases, mean Phred below 15, or no exact constant-primer or identifier match. COPE v1.2.5 was used to merge the high-quality paired reads. Each unique nucleotide sequence was treated as a clonotype, and MiTCR v1.1 was used to align the clonotypes to the IMGT TRB V, D and J references. Only V-J combinations with frequency above 0.0001 were analysed, covering around 99% of repertoires. A TCR clonal expansion and chaos score per V-J combination was defined as the ratio of F50 clonal expansion to chaos observed in the TCRdist matrix. Welch's t-statistics and random forest were used to narrow the features down to roughly twelve V-J combinations, which were then fed into a naive Bayes classifier. The Morisita-Horn index was used to measure how similar the thyroid and blood repertoires were. Clones were called with MiXCR by TCRdb after fastp trimmed the public reads at Q25, and only in-frame beta chains were retained. Each entry merges the rows of one CDR3 protein and shows their most common DNA and genes. V and J calls and clone size were set by TCRdb, not the authors. In this sample the table shows hundreds of thousands of distinct CDR3 sequences, 45% to 55% of which occur a single time. Clones ranked in the top ten supply roughly 45% of the sample.

This specimen belongs to a study of Graves' ophthalmopathy and Graves' hyperthyroidism (dated by TCRdb to 2016 to 2019). Regarding the research as a whole: Peripheral blood was collected at initial diagnosis, before any treatment. To tell Graves' ophthalmopathy apart from Graves' hyperthyroidism, and to predict which patients would progress to ophthalmopathy, the study relied on TCR beta repertoire signatures. T-cell repertoires of thyroid tissue and blood were compared in a handful of hyperthyroidism patients. Following sample collection, hyperthyroidism patients were given methimazole at a starting dose of 30 mg daily, and ophthalmopathy patients were given high-dose intravenous methylprednisolone. In total, approximately 140 blood samples were TCR-sequenced: some 43 ophthalmopathy, 80 or so hyperthyroidism and about 17 hyperthyroidism-to-ophthalmopathy patients. A discovery set of more than 90 patients (approximately 42 ophthalmopathy, some 58 stable hyperthyroidism) was enrolled to explore V-J signatures distinguishing ophthalmopathy from hyperthyroidism. An independent validation cohort comprised some 19 hyperthyroidism patients and roughly 15 patients who later progressed from hyperthyroidism to ophthalmopathy.

Points the paper makes about the study in general: In validation, the model predicted ophthalmopathy progression with about 71% sensitivity and 72.22% specificity; eleven to twelve predicted patients were CT-confirmed with GO in a median of around 6.5 months. No statistical method was used to set the sample size in advance, and the investigators knew which group each participant was assigned to. In cross-validation, the 13-signature model distinguished ophthalmopathy from stable hyperthyroidism with approximately 90% sensitivity and 81.08% specificity, while in the test set the corresponding values were roughly 80% and 75%. Among expanded thyroid clonotypes with frequency above 0.001, most also showed up in blood, which suggests that blood repertoires may reflect the thyroid immune response.

Ophthalmopathy patients had moderately to severely active disease, Clinical Activity Score of at least 3, NOSPECS grade of at least 4, and disease duration under 3 months. Patients with other autoimmune diseases, uncontrolled infections, pregnancy or lactation were excluded. Clinical symptoms, serum thyroxine, TRAb, thyroid ultrasound and orbital computed tomography formed the basis of the diagnosis. Ficoll-Paque density gradient centrifugation was used to isolate PBMCs from about 9 ml of fresh peripheral blood. Total RNA was extracted with Trizol reagent and quality-checked on an Agilent 2100 Bioanalyzer.

The sequence came from an adult man with Graves' ophthalmopathy. The chain is made from TRBV2 and TRBJ1-1, and perhaps TRBD1 as D gene, on 6 matching bases. Sequenced input: peripheral blood. CDR3 protein: CASRQGVTEAFF. The DNA reads as follows: TGTGCCAGCAGACAGGGCGTCACTGAAGCTTTCTTT.